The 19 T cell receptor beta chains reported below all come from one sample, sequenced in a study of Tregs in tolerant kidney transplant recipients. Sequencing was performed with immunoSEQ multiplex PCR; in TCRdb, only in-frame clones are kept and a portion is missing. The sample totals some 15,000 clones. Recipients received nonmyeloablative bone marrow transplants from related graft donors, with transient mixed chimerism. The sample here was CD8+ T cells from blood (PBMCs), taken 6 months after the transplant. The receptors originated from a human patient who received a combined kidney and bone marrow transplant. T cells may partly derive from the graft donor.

Partial CDR3 DNA: TGCGCCAGCAGTGTGGACAGGGGGGTCTATGGC. Its translation: CASSVDRGVYG. The full CDR3 is CASSVDRGVYGYTF. The V and J genes are TRBV5-1 and TRBJ1-2; 10 nucleotides agree with TRBD1. The CDR3 end lies 3 residues beyond the end of the read and is filled in from the germline J gene. CDR1 and CDR2 (germline): SGHRS, YFSETQ. The CDR3 spans 14 residues. The junction had 5 bases not matched to a gene; V was cut back by 5 bases and J by 4 bases. The whole variable domain, filled in from reference TRBV5-1 and TRBJ1-2, reads KAGVTQTPRYLIKTRGQQVTLSCSPISGHRSVSWYQQTPGQGLQFLFEYFSETQRNKGNFPGRFSGRQFSNSRSEMNVSTLELGDSALYLCASSVDRGVYGYTFGSGTRLTVV.

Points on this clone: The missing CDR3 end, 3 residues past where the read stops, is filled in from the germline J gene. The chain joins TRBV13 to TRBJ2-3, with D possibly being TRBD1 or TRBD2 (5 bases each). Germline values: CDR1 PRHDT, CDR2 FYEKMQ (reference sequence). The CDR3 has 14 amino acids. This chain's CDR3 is CASSSAGKRRTQYF. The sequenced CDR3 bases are TGTGCCAGCAGTTCTGCAGGGAAGAGGAGGACG.

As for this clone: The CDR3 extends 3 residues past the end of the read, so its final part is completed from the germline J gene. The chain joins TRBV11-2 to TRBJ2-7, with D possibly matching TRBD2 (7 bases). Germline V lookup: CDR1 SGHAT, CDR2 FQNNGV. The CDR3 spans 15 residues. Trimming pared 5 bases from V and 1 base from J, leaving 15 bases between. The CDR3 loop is CASSMGGGASYEQYF. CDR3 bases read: TGTGCCAGCAGCATGGGTGGGGGGGCTTCCTACGAG.

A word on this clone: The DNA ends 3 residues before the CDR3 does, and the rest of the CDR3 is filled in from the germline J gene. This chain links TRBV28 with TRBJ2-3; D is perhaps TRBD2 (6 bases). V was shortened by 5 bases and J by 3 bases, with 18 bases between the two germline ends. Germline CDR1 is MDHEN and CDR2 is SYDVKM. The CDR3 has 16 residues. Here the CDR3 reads CASSPLGGKDTDTQYF. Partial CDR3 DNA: TGTGCCAGCAGTCCTTTGGGCGGGAAGGATACAGATACG.

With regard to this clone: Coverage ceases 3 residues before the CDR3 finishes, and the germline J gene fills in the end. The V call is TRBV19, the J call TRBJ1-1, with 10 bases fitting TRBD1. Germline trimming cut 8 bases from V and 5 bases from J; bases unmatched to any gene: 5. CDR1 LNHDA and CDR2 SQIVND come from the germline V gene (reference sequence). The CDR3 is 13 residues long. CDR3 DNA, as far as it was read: TGTGCCAGTCGACAGGGGGCGCGAACTGAA. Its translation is CASRQGARTE. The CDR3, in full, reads CASRQGARTEAFF.

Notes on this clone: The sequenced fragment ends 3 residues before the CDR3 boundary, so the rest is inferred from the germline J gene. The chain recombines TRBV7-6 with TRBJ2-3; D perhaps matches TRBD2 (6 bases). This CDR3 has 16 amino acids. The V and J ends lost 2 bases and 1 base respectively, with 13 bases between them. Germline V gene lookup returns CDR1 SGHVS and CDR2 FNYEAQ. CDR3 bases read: TGTGCCAGCAGCTTATTGGCGGGGCAAGGCACAGATACG. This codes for CASSLLAGQGTDT. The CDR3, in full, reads CASSLLAGQGTDTQYF.

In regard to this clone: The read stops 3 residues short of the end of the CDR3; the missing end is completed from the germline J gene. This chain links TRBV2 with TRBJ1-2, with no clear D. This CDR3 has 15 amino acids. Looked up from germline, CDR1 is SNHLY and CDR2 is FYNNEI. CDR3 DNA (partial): TGTGCCAGCAGTGAAGCCCATGCTAGAGAGAGAGGC. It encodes CASSEAHARERG. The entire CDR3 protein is CASSEAHARERGYTF.

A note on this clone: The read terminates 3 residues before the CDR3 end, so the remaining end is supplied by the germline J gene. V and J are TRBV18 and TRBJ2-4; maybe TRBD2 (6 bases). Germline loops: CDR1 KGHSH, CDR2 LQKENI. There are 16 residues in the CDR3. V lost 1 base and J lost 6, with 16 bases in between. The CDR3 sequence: CASSPLPDTGRNIQYF. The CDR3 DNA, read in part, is TGTGCCAGCTCACCACTGCCGGACACCGGGAGAAACATT.

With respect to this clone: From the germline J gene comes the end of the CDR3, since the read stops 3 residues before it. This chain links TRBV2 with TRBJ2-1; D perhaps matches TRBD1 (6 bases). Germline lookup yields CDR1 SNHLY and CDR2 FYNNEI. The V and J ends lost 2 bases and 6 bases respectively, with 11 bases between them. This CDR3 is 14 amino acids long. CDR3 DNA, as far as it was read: TGTGCCAGCAGTGAATGGCAACAGGGCAATGAG. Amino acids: CASSEWQQGNE. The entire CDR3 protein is CASSEWQQGNEQFF. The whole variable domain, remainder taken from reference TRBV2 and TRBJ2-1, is EPEVTQTPSHQVTQMGQEVILRCVPISNHLYFYWYRQILGQKVEFLVSFYNNEISEKSEIFDDQFSVERPDGSNFTLKIRSTKLEDSAMYFCASSEWQQGNEQFFGPGTRLTVL.

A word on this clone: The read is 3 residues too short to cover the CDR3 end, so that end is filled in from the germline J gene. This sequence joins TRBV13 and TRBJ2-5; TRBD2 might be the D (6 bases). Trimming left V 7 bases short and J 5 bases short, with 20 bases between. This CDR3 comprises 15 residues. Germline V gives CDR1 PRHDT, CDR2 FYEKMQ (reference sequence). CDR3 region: CASTTGGVERETQYF. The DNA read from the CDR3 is TGTGCCAGCACCACCGGCGGGGTAGAGAGGGAGACC.

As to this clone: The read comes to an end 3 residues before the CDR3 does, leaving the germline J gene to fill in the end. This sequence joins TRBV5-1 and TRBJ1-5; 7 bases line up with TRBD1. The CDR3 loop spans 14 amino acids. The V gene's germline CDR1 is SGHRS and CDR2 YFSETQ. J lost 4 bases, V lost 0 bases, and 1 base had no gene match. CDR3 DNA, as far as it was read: TGCGCCAGCAGCTTGGCAGGGGGGAATCAGCCC. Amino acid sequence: CASSLAGGNQP. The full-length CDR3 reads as CASSLAGGNQPQHF. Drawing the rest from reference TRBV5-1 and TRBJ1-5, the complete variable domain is KAGVTQTPRYLIKTRGQQVTLSCSPISGHRSVSWYQQTPGQGLQFLFEYFSETQRNKGNFPGRFSGRQFSNSRSEMNVSTLELGDSALYLCASSLAGGNQPQHFGDGTRLSIL.

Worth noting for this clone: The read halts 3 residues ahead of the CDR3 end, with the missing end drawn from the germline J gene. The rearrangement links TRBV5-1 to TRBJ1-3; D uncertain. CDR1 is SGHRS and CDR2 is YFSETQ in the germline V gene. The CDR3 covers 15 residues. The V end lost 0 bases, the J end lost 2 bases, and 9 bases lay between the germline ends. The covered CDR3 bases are TGCGCCAGCAGCTTGGGTGAGCAAACTGGAAACACC. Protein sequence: CASSLGEQTGNT. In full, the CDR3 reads CASSLGEQTGNTIYF.

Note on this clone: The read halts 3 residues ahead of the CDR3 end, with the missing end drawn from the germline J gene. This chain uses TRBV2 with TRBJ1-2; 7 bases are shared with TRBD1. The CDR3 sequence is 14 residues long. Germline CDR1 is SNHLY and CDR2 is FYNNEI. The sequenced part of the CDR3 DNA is TGTGCCTGGTATGAGGGGGCTAACACAGATACC. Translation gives CAWYEGANTDT. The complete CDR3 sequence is CAWYEGANTDTYTF.

Incomplete CDR3 DNA: TGTGCCAGCAGTTACTCGATTGGGGACTCAAAGGTTGAA. Translating it yields CASSYSIGDSKVE. The full CDR3 sequence reads CASSYSIGDSKVEAFF. The chain joins TRBV6-2 or TRBV6-3 to TRBJ1-1; the D gene is possibly TRBD1 (5 bases). The read falls 3 residues short of the CDR3 end, and the missing part is taken from the germline J gene. The germline gives CDR1 MNHEY, CDR2 SVGEGT. V lost 0 bases to trimming and J lost 7 bases, with 18 bases between them. There are 16 residues in the CDR3.

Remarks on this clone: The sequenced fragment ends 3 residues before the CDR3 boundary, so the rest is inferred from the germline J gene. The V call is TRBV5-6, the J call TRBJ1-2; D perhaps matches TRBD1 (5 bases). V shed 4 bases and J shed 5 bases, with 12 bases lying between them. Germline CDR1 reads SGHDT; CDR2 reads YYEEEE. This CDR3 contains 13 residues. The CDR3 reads CASSIDSVYGYTF. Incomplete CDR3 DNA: TGTGCCAGCAGCATCGACAGCGTATATGGC.

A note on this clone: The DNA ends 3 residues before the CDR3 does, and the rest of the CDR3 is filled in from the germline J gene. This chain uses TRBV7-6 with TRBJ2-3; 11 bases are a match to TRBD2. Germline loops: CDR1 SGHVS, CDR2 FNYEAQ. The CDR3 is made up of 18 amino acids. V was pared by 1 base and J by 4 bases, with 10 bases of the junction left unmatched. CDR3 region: CASSLVLAGAPGADTQYF. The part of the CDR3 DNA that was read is TGTGCCAGCAGCTTAGTACTAGCGGGGGCGCCAGGCGCAGATACG.

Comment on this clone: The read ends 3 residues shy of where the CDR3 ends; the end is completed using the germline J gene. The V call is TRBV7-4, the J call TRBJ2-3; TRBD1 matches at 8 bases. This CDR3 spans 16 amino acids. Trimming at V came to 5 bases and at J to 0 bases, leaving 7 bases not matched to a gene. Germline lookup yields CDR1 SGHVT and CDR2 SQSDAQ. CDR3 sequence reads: CASSPGQAKSTDTQYF. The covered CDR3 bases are TGTGCCAGCAGCCCGGGACAGGCGAAGAGCACAGATACG. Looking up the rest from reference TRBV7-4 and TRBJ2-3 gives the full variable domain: GAGVSQSPRYKVAKRGRDVALRCDSISGHVTLYWYRQTLGQGSEVLTYSQSDAQRDKSGRPSGRFSAERPERSVSTLKIQRTEQGDSAVYLCASSPGQAKSTDTQYFGPGTRLTVL.

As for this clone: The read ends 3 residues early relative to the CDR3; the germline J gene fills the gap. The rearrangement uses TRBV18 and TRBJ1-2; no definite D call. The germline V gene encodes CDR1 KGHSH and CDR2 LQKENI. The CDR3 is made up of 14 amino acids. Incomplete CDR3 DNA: TGTGCCAGCTCACCAACTAGCCCGGGCAATGAC. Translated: CASSPTSPGND. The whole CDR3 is CASSPTSPGNDYTF.

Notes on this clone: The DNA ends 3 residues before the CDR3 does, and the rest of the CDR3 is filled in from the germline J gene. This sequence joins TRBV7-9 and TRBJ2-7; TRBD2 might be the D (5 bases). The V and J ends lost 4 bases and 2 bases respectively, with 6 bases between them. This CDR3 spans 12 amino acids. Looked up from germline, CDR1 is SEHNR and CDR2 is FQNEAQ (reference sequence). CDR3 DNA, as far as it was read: TGTGCCAGCAGCTGGACTGCCTACGAG. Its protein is CASSWTAYE. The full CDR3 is CASSWTAYEQYF.